This T cell receptor beta chain was captured in a study of T cell repertoires in aging, cancer and after chemotherapy. Overall study context: Patients with glioblastoma brain tumors were sampled before and after temozolomide-based therapy.

Of note for this clonotype: The antigen is undetermined.

TCR beta rearrangements were amplified from peripheral blood genomic DNA. The germline CDR1 and CDR2 sequences are DFQATT and SNEGSKA (reference sequence). The CDR3 sequence is 14 residues long. The V end lost 3 bases, the J end lost 0 bases, and 11 bases lay between the germline ends. The study, taken as a whole, reports: These repertoire data do not allow conclusions about immunological memory after chemotherapy.

Multiplex touch-down PCR with TRB-A/B primers amplified rearranged V-D-J TRB sequences. Via MiXCR, TCRdb re-called the multiplex PCR reads, giving one row per CDR3 protein. The sample has roughly 3,100 distinct CDR3 sequences; approximately 25% are singletons. The chain has TRBV20-1 and TRBJ1-1; D is undetermined. The sequence came from a human donor with a solid tumor. What was sequenced was blood. This CDR3 is CSASEPTVNTEAFF. CDR3 coding DNA: TGCAGTGCTAGTGAACCTACGGTGAACACTGAAGCTTTCTTT.